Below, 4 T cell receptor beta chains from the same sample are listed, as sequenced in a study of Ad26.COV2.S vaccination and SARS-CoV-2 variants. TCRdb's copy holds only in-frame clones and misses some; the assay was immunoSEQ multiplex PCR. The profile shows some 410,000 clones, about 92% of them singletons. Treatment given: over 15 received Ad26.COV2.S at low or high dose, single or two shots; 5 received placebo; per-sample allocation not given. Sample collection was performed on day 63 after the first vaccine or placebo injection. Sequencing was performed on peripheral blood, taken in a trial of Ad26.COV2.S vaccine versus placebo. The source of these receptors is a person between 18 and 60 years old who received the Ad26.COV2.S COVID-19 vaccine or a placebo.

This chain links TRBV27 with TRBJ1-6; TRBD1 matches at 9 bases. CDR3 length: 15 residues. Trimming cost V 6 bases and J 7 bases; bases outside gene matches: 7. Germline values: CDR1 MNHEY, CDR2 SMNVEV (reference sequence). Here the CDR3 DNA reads TGTGCCAGCAGCTTTCGGGACAGGGTAAATTCACCCCTCCACTTT. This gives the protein CASSFRDRVNSPLHF.

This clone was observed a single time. Here the CDR3 DNA reads TGCGCCAGCAGCCAATTACATTGGGGGGCCCGGGGCCAAGAGACCCAGTACTTC. The encoded protein is CASSQLHWGARGQETQYF. The rearrangement joins TRBV4-1 to TRBJ2-5; D possibly uses TRBD1 or TRBD2 (6 bases each). Germline CDR1 MGHRA, CDR2 YSYEKL. V gave up 2 bases and J gave up 1 base, with 20 bases separating them. This CDR3 is built from 18 residues.

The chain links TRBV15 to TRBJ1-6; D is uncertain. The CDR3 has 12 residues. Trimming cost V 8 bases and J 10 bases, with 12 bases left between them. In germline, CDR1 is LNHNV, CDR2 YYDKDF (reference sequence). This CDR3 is CATGGPRSPLHF. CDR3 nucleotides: TGTGCCACCGGCGGACCGCGGTCACCCCTCCACTTT.

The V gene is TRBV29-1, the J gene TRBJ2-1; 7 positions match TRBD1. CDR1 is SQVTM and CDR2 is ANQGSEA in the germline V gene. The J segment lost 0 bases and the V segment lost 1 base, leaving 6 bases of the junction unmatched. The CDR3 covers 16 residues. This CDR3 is CSVEVGTASSYNEQFF. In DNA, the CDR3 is TGCAGCGTTGAAGTCGGGACAGCGAGCTCCTACAATGAGCAGTTCTTC.